Sequencing of this T cell receptor (beta chain) was carried out in a study of molecular identifiers for immune sequencing clone quantification. Study outcomes and limitations: Clones exceeding 20 RNA copies carried over 97% of effector molecules but under 1% of naive-cell molecules.

Construction of naive CD8 libraries employed about 17,000 to 1,100,000 sorted cells together with 10%, 30% or 50% RNA. Naive CD8 T cells underwent sorting with the CD8+CD4-CCR7+CD45RA+ definition. Preparation of the bulk TCR libraries relied on previously described methods and listed TCR primers. One entry per CDR3 protein, called by TCRdb with MiXCR from the PCR reads. The repertoire includes about half a million distinct CDR3 sequences, around 23% of them detected once, and over 0.6% sits in the top ten. CDR3 length: 14 amino acids. The V gene lost 3 bases and the J gene lost 3 bases, with 15 bases spanning the gap. Germline V CDR1 and CDR2: GTSNPN, SVGIG (reference sequence). This clonotype was seen only a few times. Its antigen is unknown.

The sequencing sample was made of naive CD8+ T cells from blood, with Jurkat cell RNA spiked in. Subset of the sample: FACS-sorted CD8+CD4-CCR7+CD45RA+ naive T cells. This clonotype was obtained from a human donor in good health. Some libraries in this study had Jurkat cell RNA spiked in. The V and J genes are TRBV30 and TRBJ2-7, with D tentatively TRBD1 or TRBD2 (5 bases each). CDR3 region: CAWSYSGPDYEQYF. CDR3 nucleotides: TGTGCCTGGAGCTACTCGGGACCGGACTACGAGCAGTACTTC.